This TCR beta chain was captured by sequencing in a study of graft-versus-host responses after intestinal transplantation. At the level of the study: Induction with anti-thymocyte globulin, then tacrolimus and steroids for around three years, was given to all recipients. Study outcomes and limitations: Allografts of one patient group, those with graft-donor T cell macrochimerism, had high graft-versus-host to host-versus-graft clonal ratios.

This clone has a handful of counts. The antigen is unknown. Repertoires were generated with immunoSEQ multiplex PCR, while TCRdb's copy carries only in-frame clones and drops some. The data hold about 90,000 clones, with 92% observed a single time. Germline V gene lookup returns CDR1 MGHDK and CDR2 SYGVNS. The V end was cut by 1 base, the J end by 0 bases, with 16 bases between. This CDR3 has 17 residues. Material: unstimulated CD4+ T cells sorted from spleen or lymph node cells, obtained before intestinal transplant. J is TRBJ2-7 and V is TRBV25-1, with D tentatively TRBD1 (6 bases). This receptor was taken from a human donor who received an intestinal transplant. The DNA for the CDR3 is TGTGCCAGCAGTGAATCCGGTACAGGGCCAAACTCCTACGAGCAGTACTTC. Amino acids: CASSESGTGPNSYEQYF.